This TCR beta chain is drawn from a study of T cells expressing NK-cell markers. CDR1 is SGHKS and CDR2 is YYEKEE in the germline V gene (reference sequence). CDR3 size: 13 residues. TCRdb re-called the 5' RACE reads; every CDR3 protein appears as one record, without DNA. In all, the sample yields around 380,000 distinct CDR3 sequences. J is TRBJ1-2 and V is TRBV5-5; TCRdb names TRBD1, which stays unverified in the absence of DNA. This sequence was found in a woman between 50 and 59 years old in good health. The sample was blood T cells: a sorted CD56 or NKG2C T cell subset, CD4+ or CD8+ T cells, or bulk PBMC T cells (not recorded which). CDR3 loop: CASSLQGIYGYTF.